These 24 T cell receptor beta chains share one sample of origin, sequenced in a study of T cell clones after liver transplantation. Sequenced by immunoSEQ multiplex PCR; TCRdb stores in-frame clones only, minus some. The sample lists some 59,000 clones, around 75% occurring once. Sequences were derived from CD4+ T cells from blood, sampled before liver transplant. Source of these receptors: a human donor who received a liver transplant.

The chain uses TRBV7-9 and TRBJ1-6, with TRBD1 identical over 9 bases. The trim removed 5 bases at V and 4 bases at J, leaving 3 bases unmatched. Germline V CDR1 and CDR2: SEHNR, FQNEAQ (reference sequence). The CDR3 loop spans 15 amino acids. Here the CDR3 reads CASSLGQGYNSPLHF. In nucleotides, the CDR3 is TGTGCCAGCAGCCTAGGACAGGGGTATAATTCACCCCTCCACTTT.

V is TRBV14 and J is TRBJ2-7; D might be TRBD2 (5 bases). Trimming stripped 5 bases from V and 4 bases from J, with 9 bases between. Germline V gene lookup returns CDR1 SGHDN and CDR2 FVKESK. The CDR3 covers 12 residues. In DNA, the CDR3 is TGTGCCAGCAGCTTCCCGGGGTACGAGCAGTACTTC. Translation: CASSFPGYEQYF.

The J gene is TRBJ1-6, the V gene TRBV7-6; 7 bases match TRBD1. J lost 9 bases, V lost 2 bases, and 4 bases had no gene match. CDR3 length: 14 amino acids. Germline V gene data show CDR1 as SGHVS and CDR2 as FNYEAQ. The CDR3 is CASSLLQGSSPLHF. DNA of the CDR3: TGTGCCAGCAGCTTACTACAGGGGAGTTCACCCCTCCACTTT.

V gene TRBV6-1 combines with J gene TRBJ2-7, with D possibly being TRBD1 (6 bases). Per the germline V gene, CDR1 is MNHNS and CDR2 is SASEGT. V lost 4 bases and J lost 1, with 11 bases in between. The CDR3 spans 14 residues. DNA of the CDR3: TGTGCCAGCAGTGGACAGGACCCTTCCTACGAGCAGTACTTC. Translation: CASSGQDPSYEQYF.

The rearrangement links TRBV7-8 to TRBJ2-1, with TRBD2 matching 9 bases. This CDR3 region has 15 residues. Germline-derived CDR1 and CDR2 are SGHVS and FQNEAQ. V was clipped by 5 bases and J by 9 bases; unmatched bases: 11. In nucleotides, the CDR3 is TGTGCCAGCAGCCCAATGGCGGGGGGGCCAGGTGAGCAGTTCTTC. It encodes CASSPMAGGPGEQFF.

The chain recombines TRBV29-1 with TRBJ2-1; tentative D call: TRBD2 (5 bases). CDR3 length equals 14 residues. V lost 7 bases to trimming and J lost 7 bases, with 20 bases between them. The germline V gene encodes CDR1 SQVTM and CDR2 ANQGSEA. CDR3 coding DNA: TGCAGCGCCCCCGGGAAAGGGTCCTGGAATGAGCAGTTCTTC. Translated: CSAPGKGSWNEQFF.

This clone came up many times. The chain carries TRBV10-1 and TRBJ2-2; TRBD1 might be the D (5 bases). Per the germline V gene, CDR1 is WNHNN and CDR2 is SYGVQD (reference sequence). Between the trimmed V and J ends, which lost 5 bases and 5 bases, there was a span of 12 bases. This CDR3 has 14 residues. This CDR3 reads CASSTDIRTGELFF. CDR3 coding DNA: TGCGCCAGCAGTACGGACATCAGAACCGGGGAGCTGTTTTTT.

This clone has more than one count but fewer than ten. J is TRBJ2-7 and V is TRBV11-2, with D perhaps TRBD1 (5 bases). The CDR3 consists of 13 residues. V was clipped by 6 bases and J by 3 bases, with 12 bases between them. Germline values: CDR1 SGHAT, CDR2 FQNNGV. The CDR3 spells CASRQDTYYEQYF. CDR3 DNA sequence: TGTGCCAGCAGACAGGACACATACTACGAGCAGTACTTC.

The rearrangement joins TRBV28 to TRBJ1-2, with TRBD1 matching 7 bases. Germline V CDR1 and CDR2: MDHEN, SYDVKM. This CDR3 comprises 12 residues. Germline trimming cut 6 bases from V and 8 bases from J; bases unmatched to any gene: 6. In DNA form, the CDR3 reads TGTGCCAGCAGAACAGGGGCGGGGGGCTACACCTTC. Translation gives CASRTGAGGYTF.

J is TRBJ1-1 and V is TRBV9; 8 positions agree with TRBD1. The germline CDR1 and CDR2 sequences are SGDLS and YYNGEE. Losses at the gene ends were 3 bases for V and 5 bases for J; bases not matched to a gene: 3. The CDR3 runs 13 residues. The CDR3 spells CASSDRGRTEAFF. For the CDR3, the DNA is TGTGCCAGCAGCGACAGGGGGAGGACTGAAGCTTTCTTT.

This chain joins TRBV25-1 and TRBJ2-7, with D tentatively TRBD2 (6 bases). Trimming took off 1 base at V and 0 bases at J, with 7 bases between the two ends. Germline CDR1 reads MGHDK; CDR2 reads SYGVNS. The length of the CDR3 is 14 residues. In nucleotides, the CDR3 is TGTGCCAGCAGTGAATCGGAGGGCTCCTACGAGCAGTACTTC. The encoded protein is CASSESEGSYEQYF.

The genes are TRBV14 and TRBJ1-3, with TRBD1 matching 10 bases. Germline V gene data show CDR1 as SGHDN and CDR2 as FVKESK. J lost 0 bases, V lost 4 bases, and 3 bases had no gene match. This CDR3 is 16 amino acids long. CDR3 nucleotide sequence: TGTGCCAGCAGCCCCCGGACAGGGGGCTCTGGAAACACCATATATTTT. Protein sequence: CASSPRTGGSGNTIYF.

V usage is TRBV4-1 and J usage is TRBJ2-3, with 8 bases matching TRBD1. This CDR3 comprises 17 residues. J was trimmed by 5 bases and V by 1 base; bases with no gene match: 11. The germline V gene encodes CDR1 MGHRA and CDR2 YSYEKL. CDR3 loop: CASSQVLSSGGRDTQYF. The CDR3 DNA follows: TGCGCCAGCAGCCAAGTTTTGTCGTCAGGGGGCAGAGATACGCAGTATTTT.

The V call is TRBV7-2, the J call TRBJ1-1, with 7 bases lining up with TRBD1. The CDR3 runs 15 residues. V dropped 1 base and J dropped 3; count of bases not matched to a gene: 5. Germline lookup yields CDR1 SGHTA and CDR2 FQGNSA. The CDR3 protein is CASSLGQGIHTEAFF. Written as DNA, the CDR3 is TGTGCCAGCAGCTTAGGACAGGGAATCCACACTGAAGCTTTCTTT.

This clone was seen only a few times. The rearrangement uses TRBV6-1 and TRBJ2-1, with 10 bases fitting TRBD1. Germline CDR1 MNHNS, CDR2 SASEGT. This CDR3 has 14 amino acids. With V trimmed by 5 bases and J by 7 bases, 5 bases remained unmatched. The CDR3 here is CASSRQGARNEQFF. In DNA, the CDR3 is TGTGCCAGCAGTCGACAGGGGGCCAGGAATGAGCAGTTCTTC.

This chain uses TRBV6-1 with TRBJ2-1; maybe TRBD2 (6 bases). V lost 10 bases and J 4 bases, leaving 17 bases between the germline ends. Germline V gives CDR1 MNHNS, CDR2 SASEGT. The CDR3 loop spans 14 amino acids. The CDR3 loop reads CATLRGRGYNEQFF. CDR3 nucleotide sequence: TGTGCCACCCTACGGGGCCGGGGGTACAATGAGCAGTTCTTC.

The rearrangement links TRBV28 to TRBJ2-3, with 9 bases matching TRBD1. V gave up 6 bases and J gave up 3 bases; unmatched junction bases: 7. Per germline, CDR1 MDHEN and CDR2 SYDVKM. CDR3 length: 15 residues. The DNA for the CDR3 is TGTGCCAGCAGAAACCCGGGACAGGGTACAGATACGCAGTATTTT. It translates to CASRNPGQGTDTQYF.

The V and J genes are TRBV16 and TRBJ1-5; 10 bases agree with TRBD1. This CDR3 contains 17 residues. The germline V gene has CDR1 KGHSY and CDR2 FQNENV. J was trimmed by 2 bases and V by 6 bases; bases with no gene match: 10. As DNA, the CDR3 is TGTGCCAGCAGTCCCGGACAGGGGGGATCGGGCAATCAGCCCCAGCATTTT. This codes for CASSPGQGGSGNQPQHF.

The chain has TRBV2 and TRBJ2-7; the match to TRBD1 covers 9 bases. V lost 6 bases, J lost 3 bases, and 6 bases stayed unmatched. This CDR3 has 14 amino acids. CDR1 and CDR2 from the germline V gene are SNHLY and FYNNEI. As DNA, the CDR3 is TGTGCCAGCAGCCCCGGGACAGGGAACTACGAGCAGTACTTC. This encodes CASSPGTGNYEQYF.

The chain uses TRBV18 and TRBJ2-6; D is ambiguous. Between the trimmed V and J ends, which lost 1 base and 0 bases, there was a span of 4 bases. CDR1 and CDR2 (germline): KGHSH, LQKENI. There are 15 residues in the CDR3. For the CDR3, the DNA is TGTGCCAGCTCACCACTCAACTCTGGGGCCAACGTCCTGACTTTC. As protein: CASSPLNSGANVLTF.

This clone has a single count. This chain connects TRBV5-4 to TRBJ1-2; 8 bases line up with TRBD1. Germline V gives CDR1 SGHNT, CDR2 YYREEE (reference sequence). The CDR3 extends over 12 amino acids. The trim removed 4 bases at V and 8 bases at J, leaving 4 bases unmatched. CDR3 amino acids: CASSVDREGYTF. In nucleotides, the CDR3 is TGTGCCAGCAGCGTGGACAGGGAGGGCTACACCTTC.

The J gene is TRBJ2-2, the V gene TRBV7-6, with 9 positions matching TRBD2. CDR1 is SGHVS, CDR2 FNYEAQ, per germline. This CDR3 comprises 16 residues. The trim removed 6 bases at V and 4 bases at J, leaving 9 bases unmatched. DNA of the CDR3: TGTGCCAGCAGGTTATCTAGCGGGGCGACCACCGGGGAGCTGTTTTTT. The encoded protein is CASRLSSGATTGELFF.

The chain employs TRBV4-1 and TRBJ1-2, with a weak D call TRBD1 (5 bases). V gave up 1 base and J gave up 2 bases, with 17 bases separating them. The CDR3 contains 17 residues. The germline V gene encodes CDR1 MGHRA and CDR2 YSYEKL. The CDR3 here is CASSQGPHRKGNYGYTF. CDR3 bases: TGCGCCAGCAGCCAAGGTCCCCACAGGAAGGGCAACTATGGCTACACCTTC.

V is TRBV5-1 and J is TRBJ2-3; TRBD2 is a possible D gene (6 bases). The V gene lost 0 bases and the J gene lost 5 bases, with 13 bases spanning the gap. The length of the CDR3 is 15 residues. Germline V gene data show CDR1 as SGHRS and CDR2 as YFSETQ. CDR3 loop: CASSLGGTEGDTQYF. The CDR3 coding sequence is TGCGCCAGCAGCTTGGGTGGAACGGAGGGAGATACGCAGTATTTT.